A selection of T cell receptor beta chains follows, all from one sample in a study of CD8 T cells in Susac syndrome. TCRdb recomputed calls from the immunoSEQ multiplex PCR reads with MiXCR, one row per CDR3 protein. The sample holds 160,000 or so distinct CDR3 sequences; over 85% are singletons and the top ten take over 0.11%. Material for sequencing was CD4+ T cells from PBMCs. These receptors were taken from a human donor in good health. Each CDR3 is given with its conserved first and last residue. Each record gives: V gene, D gene, CDR3 length, J gene, clone size, CDR3 DNA, CDR3 protein. The D gene is left open where the match is weak. Clone size, where shown, is once, few, many, or a class for clones that have expanded.

TRBV13	NA	15	TRBJ1-4	NA	TGTGCCAGCAGCTATAAAGCCGGGGGCCTCGAAAAACTGTTTTTT	CASSYKAGGLEKLFF
TRBV5-1	NA	15	TRBJ2-2	NA	TGCGCCAGCCGACGGCAGGGGATGGACACCGGGGAGCTGTTTTTT	CASRRQGMDTGELFF
TRBV2	TRBD1	14	TRBJ1-1	NA	TGTGCCAGCAGTGACAGGGGGCGGGGCACTGAAGCTTTCTTT	CASSDRGRGTEAFF
TRBV29-1	NA	14	TRBJ2-2	NA	TGCAGCGTTGTCCCGGGGCTCCACACCGGGGAGCTGTTTTTT	CSVVPGLHTGELFF
TRBV29-1	TRBD1	13	TRBJ1-2	NA	TGCAGCGCAGGACAGGGGGCGCCAAATGGCTACACCTTC	CSAGQGAPNGYTF
TRBV7-9	NA	12	TRBJ2-5	few	TGTGCCTTGACCGGGAAACAAGAGACCCAGTACTTC	CALTGKQETQYF
TRBV2	NA	15	TRBJ2-5	NA	TGTGCCAGCAGCGCTAGGGGGGCGGGGGTTGGGACCCAGTACTTC	CASSARGAGVGTQYF
TRBV5-1	TRBD1	14	TRBJ2-7	NA	TGCGCCAGCAGCTTGATGGGACAGACCTACGAGCAGTACTTC	CASSLMGQTYEQYF
TRBV6-6	NA	13	TRBJ2-7	NA	TGTGCCAGCACCCGGGACGGATCCTACGAGCAGTACTTC	CASTRDGSYEQYF
TRBV2	NA	12	TRBJ2-2	NA	TGTGCCAGCGGGGGGAACACCGGGGAGCTGTTTTTT	CASGGNTGELFF
TRBV7-2	NA	13	TRBJ2-7	NA	TGTGCCAGCAGCTTAGCACAGACCTACGAGCAGTACTTC	CASSLAQTYEQYF
TRBV2	NA	15	TRBJ1-5	NA	TGTGCCAGCAGTGAGCAAGGGTTTAGCAATCAGCCCCAGCATTTT	CASSEQGFSNQPQHF
TRBV5-1	TRBD1	14	TRBJ1-4	NA	TGCGCCAGCAGCTTTCAGGGGGGTAATGAAAAACTGTTTTTT	CASSFQGGNEKLFF
TRBV5-1	TRBD1	17	TRBJ1-1	NA	TGCGCCAGCAGCCGGAACGGACAGGGGACGGCGATCACTGAAGCTTTCTTT	CASSRNGQGTAITEAFF